This TCR beta chain was obtained from a study of T cells in Graves' hyperthyroidism and ophthalmopathy. TCR beta CDR3 region amplification was performed from RNA transcripts. HTBI primers were used for first-round RT-PCR of the TCR CDR3. MiXCR, applied by TCRdb to the multiplex PCR reads, yields one record per CDR3 protein. The sample has 300,000 to 350,000 distinct CDR3 sequences; 15% to 20% are singletons. This clonotype was observed at least ten times. The CDR3 totals 13 residues. Germline-derived CDR1 and CDR2 are SGHTA and FQGNSA. V lost 2 bases, J lost 2 bases, and 7 bases lay in between. Material for sequencing was blood. The receptor was isolated from a woman in her forties with Graves' ophthalmopathy. The chain recombines TRBV7-2 with TRBJ2-7; D not resolved. The CDR3 is CASSLLDPYEQYF. The DNA for the CDR3 is TGTGCCAGCAGCTTATTGGACCCCTACGAGCAGTACTTC.